This entry lists 25 T cell receptor beta chains sequenced from one sample in a study of identical twins. TCRdb processed the 5' RACE reads anew with MiXCR; each CDR3 protein has one entry. Here the sample spans some 630,000 distinct CDR3 sequences, under 8.5% being singletons. The data also belong to a second study, concerning yellow fever vaccine responses in identical twins.

The sequenced sample was PBMCs. These receptors all come from a woman in her late teens or twenties in good health.

This clonotype occurred many times. The V call is TRBV7-9, the J call TRBJ2-6; 7 positions agree with TRBD1. This CDR3 is 16 amino acids long. V shed 4 bases and J 4 bases; nucleotides not matched to a gene: 7. Germline V lookup: CDR1 SEHNR, CDR2 FQNEAQ (reference sequence). The CDR3 DNA sequence: TGTGCCAGCAGCTCAGTAGGGGGCACCGGGGCCAACGTCCTGACTTTC. This translates into CASSSVGGTGANVLTF.

Ten or more counts support this clonotype. The chain has TRBV7-9 and TRBJ2-3; the D gene could be TRBD1 or TRBD2 (5 bases each). The CDR3 extends over 14 amino acids. Trimming shortened V by 5 bases and J by 2 bases, and 11 bases separated the two germline ends. Germline V gene lookup returns CDR1 SEHNR and CDR2 FQNEAQ (reference sequence). In nucleotides, the CDR3 is TGTGCCAGCAGCGAGAGAGGGGTCACAGATACGCAGTATTTT. Its protein is CASSERGVTDTQYF.

This clonotype was detected only a few times. V usage is TRBV4-1 and J usage is TRBJ2-7; 9 nucleotides match TRBD1. V dropped 1 base and J dropped 8; count of bases not matched to a gene: 9. The CDR3 extends over 15 amino acids. Germline V gives CDR1 MGHRA, CDR2 YSYEKL. The CDR3: CASSQVAGTGPKQYF. The CDR3 region has the DNA TGCGCCAGCAGCCAAGTCGCTGGGACAGGGCCTAAGCAGTACTTC.

This sequence joins TRBV28 and TRBJ2-1; no reliable D call. The CDR3 is 19 residues long. Germline CDR1 and CDR2: MDHEN and SYDVKM. With 4 bases removed from V and 4 bases from J, the gap between germline ends came to 26 bases. CDR3 sequence: CASSSPGVVPAKGYNEQFF. In nucleotides, the CDR3 is TGTGCCAGCAGTTCCCCGGGCGTAGTACCGGCTAAGGGTTACAATGAGCAGTTCTTC.

This clonotype showed up just a few times. The chain recombines TRBV6-1 with TRBJ1-2, with D unresolved. V shed 3 bases and J shed 8 bases, with 19 bases lying between them. In germline, CDR1 is MNHNS, CDR2 SASEGT. The CDR3 spans 15 residues. The DNA for the CDR3 is TGTGCCAGCAGTGAGTTGGCGACAACGCCTGGGGGCTACACCTTC. It translates to CASSELATTPGGYTF.

This clonotype was found a few times. This chain connects TRBV18 to TRBJ2-1; 7 nucleotides line up with TRBD1. This CDR3 contains 16 residues. The germline gives CDR1 KGHSH, CDR2 LQKENI. V trimming: 3 bases; J trimming: 6 bases; junction bases outside the gene matches: 11. In DNA form, the CDR3 reads TGTGCCAGCTCACCGCTGCCGGGACAGAAGTTCAATGAGCAGTTCTTC. Protein sequence: CASSPLPGQKFNEQFF. The full variable domain, with the rest looked up from reference TRBV18 and TRBJ2-1, is NAGVMQNPRHLVRRRGQEARLRCSPMKGHSHVYWYRQLPEEGLKFMVYLQKENIIDESGMPKERFSAEFPKEGPSILRIQQVVRGDSAAYFCASSPLPGQKFNEQFFGPGTRLTVL.

This clonotype was seen a few times. The chain employs TRBV12-3 or TRBV12-4 and TRBJ1-1, with D perhaps TRBD1 (5 bases). This CDR3 is built from 15 residues. Trimming removed 3 bases from V and 8 bases from J, with 19 bases in between. Here the CDR3 DNA reads TGTGCCAGCAGTTTTCGGACTGTAAGGGGATCAGAAGCTTTCTTT. It yields the protein CASSFRTVRGSEAFF.

The sample holds many counts of this clonotype. The V gene is TRBV7-8, the J gene TRBJ1-2; a weak D match, TRBD1 (5 bases). Germline V lookup: CDR1 SGHVS, CDR2 FQNEAQ. V was clipped by 4 bases and J by 2 bases, with 11 bases between them. This CDR3 spans 14 amino acids. The CDR3 loop is CASSSDTTNYGYTF. The DNA of the CDR3 is TGTGCCAGCAGCTCGGACACCACGAACTATGGCTACACCTTC.

This clonotype was counted between two and nine times. The CDR3 is CASSLDPGGNYEQYF. The CDR3 coding sequence is TGCGCCAGCAGCTTGGACCCGGGAGGTAACTACGAGCAGTACTTC. The chain links TRBV5-1 to TRBJ2-7, with 7 bases identical to TRBD2. The CDR3 runs to 15 residues. Looked up from germline, CDR1 is SGHRS and CDR2 is YFSETQ. V shed 0 bases, J shed 3 bases, and the junction held 6 bases outside the gene matches.

This sequence joins TRBV7-3 and TRBJ2-1, with 7 bases fitting TRBD2. J lost 5 bases, V lost 4 bases, and 14 bases had no gene match. Germline loops: CDR1 SGHTA, CDR2 FQGTGA. This CDR3 has 17 amino acids. CDR3 sequence (DNA): TGTGCCAGCAGCTCACAACCTAGCGGCGCTGGCCACAATGAGCAGTTCTTC. This gives the protein CASSSQPSGAGHNEQFF.

The chain has TRBV29-1 and TRBJ2-3; 10 bases agree with TRBD2. Germline V gene lookup returns CDR1 SQVTM and CDR2 ANQGSEA. The V segment lost 4 bases and the J segment 3 bases; nucleotides outside the gene matches: 13. The length of the CDR3 is 17 residues. CDR3 loop: CSVAGLLAGGRTDTQYF. The CDR3 bases are TGCAGCGTTGCCGGTCTTTTAGCGGGGGGAAGGACAGATACGCAGTATTTT.

The chain has TRBV7-6 and TRBJ1-6; D not resolved. CDR1 is SGHVS, CDR2 FNYEAQ, per germline. CDR3 length: 15 residues. Deletions cut 5 bases from V and 7 bases from J, with 15 bases between. The CDR3: CASSPSVGLNSPLHF. DNA of the CDR3: TGTGCCAGCAGCCCTTCGGTTGGTCTAAATTCACCCCTCCACTTT.

This clonotype was recorded at least ten times. The V and J genes are TRBV6-6 and TRBJ1-5, with D hard to call. Germline V lookup: CDR1 MNHNY, CDR2 SVGAGI (reference sequence). V was clipped by 8 bases and J by 0 bases, with 8 bases between them. The CDR3 extends over 13 amino acids. The CDR3 DNA sequence: TGTGCCAGCGGTCTGGATAGCAATCAGCCCCAGCATTTT. Translation gives CASGLDSNQPQHF.

At least ten counts were recorded for this clonotype. The V gene is TRBV20-1, the J gene TRBJ1-1, with TRBD1 identical over 7 bases. The CDR3 runs 13 residues. Germline CDR1 reads DFQATT; CDR2 reads SNEGSKA (reference sequence). Germline trimming cut 4 bases from V and 1 base from J; bases unmatched to any gene: 3. CDR3 sequence reads: CSAKGQPNTEAFF. For the CDR3, the DNA is TGCAGTGCTAAGGGACAGCCGAACACTGAAGCTTTCTTT.

A note on this clonotype: This could be a read error, since a much larger clone is one nucleotide away. V usage is TRBV7-8 and J usage is TRBJ2-2, with D perhaps TRBD1 (5 bases). The CDR3 runs to 14 residues. Per germline, CDR1 SGHVS and CDR2 FQNEAQ. The CDR3 nucleotides are TGTGCCTGCAGCCTAAAGACAGACACCGGGGAGCTGTTTTTT. Protein product: CACSLKTDTGELFF.

This clonotype was counted only a few times. This chain links TRBV20-1 with TRBJ2-3; 8 bases are a match to TRBD1. Germline V gene sequence: CDR1 DFQATT, CDR2 SNEGSKA (reference sequence). With V trimmed by 5 bases and J by 6 bases, 4 bases remained unmatched. This CDR3 comprises 12 residues. The CDR3 bases are TGCAGTGCTCGCCAGGGGGCGGATACGCAGTATTTT. It encodes CSARQGADTQYF.

This clonotype was counted a few times. The chain combines TRBV12-3 or TRBV12-4 with TRBJ2-3; the match to TRBD2 covers 10 bases. V was clipped by 6 bases and J by 5 bases; unmatched bases: 11. The CDR3 runs to 16 residues. The CDR3 is CASSPERGGPGDTQYF. The CDR3 region has the DNA TGTGCCAGCAGCCCAGAGCGGGGGGGCCCGGGAGATACGCAGTATTTT.

The chain carries TRBV25-1 and TRBJ2-7; 12 bases map to TRBD1. The CDR3 covers 19 residues. The V and J ends lost 1 base and 3 bases, in that order; junction bases with no gene match: 13. The germline CDR1 and CDR2 sequences are MGHDK and SYGVNS. The CDR3 nucleotides are TGTGCCAGCAGTGAATTTTCGGGACAGGGGGCGTTTCTCAACTACGAGCAGTACTTC. It specifies CASSEFSGQGAFLNYEQYF.

This clonotype was seen many times. This rearrangement joins TRBV10-3 to TRBJ1-1, with TRBD1 matching 10 bases. V lost 5 bases to trimming and J lost 3 bases; unmatched junction nucleotides: 6. Germline lookup yields CDR1 ENHRY and CDR2 SYGVKD. The CDR3 extends over 15 amino acids. In DNA form, the CDR3 reads TGTGCCATCAGTCGGGACAGGGGAATAGACACTGAAGCTTTCTTT. Residues: CAISRDRGIDTEAFF.

This clonotype came up a few times. The chain couples TRBV29-1 to TRBJ2-7, with 14 nucleotides matching TRBD2. Germline CDR1 reads SQVTM; CDR2 reads ANQGSEA. This CDR3 is built from 17 residues. With V trimmed by 6 bases and J by 2 bases, 12 bases remained unmatched. The CDR3 coding sequence is TGCAGCGTCCTTAGACTAGCGGGAGGGACCACAACCTACGAGCAGTACTTC. This sequence encodes CSVLRLAGGTTTYEQYF.

This clonotype occurred a few times. The V gene is TRBV12-3 or TRBV12-4, the J gene TRBJ1-3, with D hard to call. V lost 7 bases and J lost 4, with 11 bases in between. The CDR3 runs 13 residues. CDR3 nucleotides: TGTGCCAGCACGGAGGGTGCCGGAAACACCATATATTTT. Translating it yields CASTEGAGNTIYF.

This clonotype has only a few counts. The CDR3 sequence: CASSIDGGSSYNEQFF. The DNA for the CDR3 is TGTGCCAGCAGTATTGACGGGGGGAGCTCCTACAATGAGCAGTTCTTC. The V call is TRBV12-3 or TRBV12-4, the J call TRBJ2-1; 7 nucleotides agree with TRBD2. The V and J ends lost 5 bases and 0 bases, in that order; junction bases with no gene match: 7. This CDR3 contains 16 residues.

This clonotype was detected ten times or more. The chain combines TRBV29-1 with TRBJ1-1; 8 nucleotides agree with TRBD1. CDR1 is SQVTM and CDR2 is ANQGSEA in the germline V gene. The V segment lost 7 bases and the J segment 4 bases; nucleotides outside the gene matches: 5. This CDR3 has 12 amino acids. CDR3 sequence: CSGGQGGTEAFF. The CDR3, as DNA: TGCAGCGGTGGACAGGGAGGCACTGAAGCTTTCTTT. Full variable domain (outside the CDR3, taken from reference TRBV29-1 and TRBJ1-1): SAVISQKPSRDICQRGTSLTIQCQVDSQVTMMFWYRQQPGQSLTLIATANQGSEATYESGFVIDKFPISRPNLTFSTLTVSNMSPEDSSIYLCSGGQGGTEAFFGQGTRLTVV.

This clonotype has just a few counts. The V gene is TRBV5-1, the J gene TRBJ2-2; 8 bases are a match to TRBD1. Germline V CDR1 and CDR2: SGHRS, YFSETQ. V lost 2 bases to trimming and J lost 2 bases; unmatched junction nucleotides: 5. This CDR3 comprises 16 residues. This CDR3 is CASSFPGGLNTGELFF. The CDR3 DNA is TGCGCCAGCAGCTTCCCAGGGGGCCTCAACACCGGGGAGCTGTTTTTT. The entire variable domain, with the rest obtained from reference TRBV5-1 and TRBJ2-2, is as follows: KAGVTQTPRYLIKTRGQQVTLSCSPISGHRSVSWYQQTPGQGLQFLFEYFSETQRNKGNFPGRFSGRQFSNSRSEMNVSTLELGDSALYLCASSFPGGLNTGELFFGEGSRLTVL.

This clonotype was observed a handful of times. The V gene is TRBV20-1, the J gene TRBJ2-2; unclear D gene. The length of the CDR3 is 14 residues. The germline CDR1 and CDR2 sequences are DFQATT and SNEGSKA (reference sequence). The V and J ends lost 2 bases and 4 bases respectively, with 11 bases between them. CDR3 coding DNA: TGCAGTGCTAGAAACCCTAGACTCACCGGGGAGCTGTTTTTT. Protein: CSARNPRLTGELFF.